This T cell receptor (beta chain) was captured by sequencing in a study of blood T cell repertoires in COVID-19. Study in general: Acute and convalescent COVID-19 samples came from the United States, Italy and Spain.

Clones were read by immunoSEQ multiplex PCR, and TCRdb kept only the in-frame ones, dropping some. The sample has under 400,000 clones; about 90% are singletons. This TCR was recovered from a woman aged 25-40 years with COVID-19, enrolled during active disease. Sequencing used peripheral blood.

The CDR3 loop reads CATRGTGATGANVLTF. CDR3 coding DNA: TGTGCCACTAGGGGGACAGGGGCTACTGGGGCCAACGTCCTGACTTTC. The chain is built from TRBV28 and TRBJ2-6; 10 positions agree with TRBD1. CDR1 and CDR2 (germline): MDHEN, SYDVKM. V was clipped by 10 bases and J by 2 bases; unmatched bases: 8. The CDR3 sequence is 16 residues long.